At least ten counts were recorded for the clone carrying this T cell receptor beta chain. Time point: persistent/refractory GD, antithyroid drugs over 5 years with positive TRAb. With RNA extracted from PBMCs as input, the TCR library was made. These data originate in a study of regulatory T cells in long-lasting Graves disease. V was cut by 4 bases and J by 2 bases, with 12 bases left in between. The V gene's germline CDR1 is SEHNR and CDR2 FQNEAQ (reference sequence). This CDR3 contains 14 residues. For TCR beta, libraries came from iRepertoire HTBI primers and Arm-PCR of CDR3 regions. TCRdb processed the multiplex PCR reads anew with MiXCR; each CDR3 protein has one entry. This table has hundreds of thousands of distinct CDR3 sequences, about a fifth appearing once.

This clonotype was sampled from a female donor with Graves disease. Specimen: peripheral blood mononuclear cells (PBMCs), collected when the disease was refractory, from a patient treated with antithyroid drugs. This chain uses TRBV7-9 with TRBJ2-7; no firm D call. This CDR3 reads CASSSDWLTYEQYF. The CDR3 nucleotides are TGTGCCAGCAGCTCGGATTGGTTGACCTACGAGCAGTACTTC.